Following are 9 T cell receptor beta chains from one sample sequenced in a study of CD8 T cells in ankylosing spondylitis. TCRdb reprocessed the 5' RACE reads via MiXCR and lists one record per CDR3 protein. The table shows tens of thousands of distinct CDR3 sequences, with 7.2% occurring only once. Sequenced material: blood, either unsorted or a sorted T cell fraction (not recorded which). The receptors come from a male donor with ankylosing spondylitis or in good health (not recorded which).

In this sample, this clonotype turned up many times. The chain joins TRBV12-3 or TRBV12-4 to TRBJ2-7, with 12 positions matching TRBD2. The CDR3 has 15 amino acids. Germline trimming cut 5 bases from V and 5 bases from J; bases unmatched to any gene: 7. The CDR3, as DNA: TGTGCCAGCAGTCAGACTAGCGGGAGCATCGACGAGCAGTACTTC. Translation: CASSQTSGSIDEQYF.

This clonotype was found many times. A much larger clone lies a single base off, so this may be a read error. The genes are TRBV3-1 and TRBJ2-5; unclear D gene. Germline V gene data show CDR1 as LGHDT and CDR2 as YNNKEL (reference sequence). This CDR3 region has 15 residues. CDR3 in amino acids: CATSQDSWLGETQYF. In DNA form, the CDR3 reads TGTGCCACCAGCCAAGATTCGTGGCTGGGAGAGACCCAGTACTTC.

This clonotype was recorded at least ten times. The gene calls are TRBV28 and TRBJ2-7; TRBD1 matches at 7 bases. J lost 5 bases, V lost 1 base, and 8 bases had no gene match. Germline V gives CDR1 MDHEN, CDR2 SYDVKM. CDR3 length: 15 amino acids. The CDR3 sequence is CASSLSIQGSDEQYF. CDR3 nucleotides: TGTGCCAGCAGTTTATCAATACAGGGGAGTGACGAGCAGTACTTC.

Many counts were recorded for this clonotype. The chain carries TRBV11-3 and TRBJ2-5, with D perhaps TRBD1 (6 bases). Germline assignment: CDR1 SGHNT and CDR2 YENEEA. The CDR3 is made up of 15 amino acids. Trimming shortened V by 2 bases and J by 2 bases, and 12 bases separated the two germline ends. The CDR3 region is CASSLRGQGQETQYF. CDR3 nucleotide sequence: TGTGCCAGCAGCTTAAGAGGGCAGGGGCAAGAGACCCAGTACTTC.

The chain carries TRBV5-1 and TRBJ2-5, with 7 bases aligning to TRBD2. The CDR3 spans 15 residues. Germline CDR1 SGHRS, CDR2 YFSETQ. V gave up 7 bases and J gave up 1 base; unmatched junction bases: 10. CDR3: CASRGASGPQETQYF. The DNA of the CDR3 is TGCGCCAGCCGCGGGGCTAGCGGCCCCCAAGAGACCCAGTACTTC.

This clonotype was seen ten or more times. This chain connects TRBV6-2 or TRBV6-3 to TRBJ1-5; 8 bases match TRBD1. This CDR3 contains 14 residues. The germline CDR1 and CDR2 sequences are MNHEY and SVGEGT. The V gene end was trimmed by 10 bases and the J gene end by 0 bases; junction bases not matched to a gene: 5. DNA for the CDR3: TGTGCCACCGTGGACAGGGCTAGCAATCAGCCCCAGCATTTT. Encoded protein: CATVDRASNQPQHF.

This clonotype was recorded at least ten times. This sequence joins TRBV18 and TRBJ2-1; TRBD2 might be the D (6 bases). The V gene lost 2 bases and the J gene lost 4 bases, with 12 bases spanning the gap. The CDR3 contains 15 residues. CDR1 is KGHSH and CDR2 is LQKENI in the germline V gene. CDR3 DNA sequence: TGTGCCAGCTCACCAATCTGGGACTCGTACAATGAGCAGTTCTTC. This encodes CASSPIWDSYNEQFF.

This clonotype is termed medium-sized. The J gene is TRBJ1-1, the V gene TRBV27, with D possibly matching TRBD1 (5 bases). Germline values: CDR1 MNHEY, CDR2 SMNVEV (reference sequence). V lost 2 bases and J 5 bases, leaving 9 bases between the germline ends. The CDR3 is 13 amino acids. The CDR3 sequence is CASSLGGGTEAFF. CDR3 sequence (DNA): TGTGCCAGCAGTTTAGGGGGGGGGACTGAAGCTTTCTTT.

This clonotype was observed many times. The chain carries TRBV5-1 and TRBJ2-2; D may be TRBD2 (5 bases). CDR1 and CDR2 from the germline V gene are SGHRS and YFSETQ. The ends were cut back, 2 bases at V and 7 bases at J, with 18 bases in the middle. The CDR3 covers 16 residues. CDR3 sequence: CASSFGELGRIGELFF. DNA of the CDR3: TGCGCCAGCAGCTTCGGGGAGCTAGGAAGGATCGGGGAGCTGTTTTTT.